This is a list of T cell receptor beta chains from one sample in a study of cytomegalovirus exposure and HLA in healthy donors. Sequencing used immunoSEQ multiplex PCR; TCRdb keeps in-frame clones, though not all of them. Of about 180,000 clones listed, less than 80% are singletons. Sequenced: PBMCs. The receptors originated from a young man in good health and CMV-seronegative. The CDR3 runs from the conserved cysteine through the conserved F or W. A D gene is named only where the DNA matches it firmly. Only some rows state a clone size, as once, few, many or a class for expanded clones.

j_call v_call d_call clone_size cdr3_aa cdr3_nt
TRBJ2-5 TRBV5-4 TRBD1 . CASSSQGAGETQYF TGTGCCAGCAGCTCACAGGGGGCGGGAGAGACCCAGTACTTC
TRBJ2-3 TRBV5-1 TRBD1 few CASSLRTGTDTQYF TGCGCCAGCAGCTTGAGGACAGGGACAGATACGCAGTATTTT
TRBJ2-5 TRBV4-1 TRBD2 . CASSHSGSNQETQYF TGCGCCAGCAGCCATAGCGGGAGTAACCAAGAGACCCAGTACTTC
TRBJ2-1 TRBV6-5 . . CASGTGKNEQFF TGTGCCAGCGGTACAGGGAAGAATGAGCAGTTCTTC
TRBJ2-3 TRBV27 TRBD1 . CASSRRTGKGTDTQYF TGTGCCAGCAGTAGAAGGACAGGGAAAGGAACAGATACGCAGTATTTT
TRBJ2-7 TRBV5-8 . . CASSKDIGSYEQYF TGTGCCAGCAGCAAGGACATTGGCTCCTACGAGCAGTACTTC
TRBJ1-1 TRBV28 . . CASSLGTHTEAFF TGTGCCAGCAGCCTCGGGACACACACTGAAGCTTTCTTT
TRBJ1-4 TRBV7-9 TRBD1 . CASSSGTVTNEKLFF TGTGCCAGCAGCTCTGGGACAGTGACTAATGAAAAACTGTTTTTT
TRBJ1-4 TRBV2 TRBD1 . CASKERTGTNEKLFF TGTGCCAGCAAAGAAAGGACAGGGACTAATGAAAAACTGTTTTTT
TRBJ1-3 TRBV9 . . CASRGREGNTIYF TGTGCCAGCAGGGGCAGGGAAGGAAACACCATATATTTT
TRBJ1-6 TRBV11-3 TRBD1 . CASSSGQGVHSPLHF TGTGCCAGCAGCTCAGGACAGGGGGTTCATTCACCCCTCCACTTT
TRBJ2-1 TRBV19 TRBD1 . CASSITLQGAANEQFF TGTGCCAGTAGTATTACTCTTCAGGGGGCAGCAAATGAGCAGTTCTTC
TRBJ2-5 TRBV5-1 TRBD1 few CASSITGGAETQYF TGCGCCAGCAGCATTACAGGGGGCGCGGAGACCCAGTACTTC
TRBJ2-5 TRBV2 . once CASSSQETQYF TGTGCCAGCAGTTCACAAGAGACCCAGTACTTC
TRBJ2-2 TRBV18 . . CASSPQTRPGELFF TGTGCCAGCTCACCCCAGACTAGACCCGGGGAGCTGTTTTTT
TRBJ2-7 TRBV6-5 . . CASSFDGTYEQYF TGTGCCAGCAGTTTTGACGGGACCTACGAGCAGTACTTC
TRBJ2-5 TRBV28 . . CASNAAGARGETQYF TGTGCCAGCAATGCGGCGGGGGCGCGGGGAGAGACCCAGTACTTC
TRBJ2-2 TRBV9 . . CASSVGNGGANTGELFF TGTGCCAGCAGCGTAGGAAACGGGGGAGCGAACACCGGGGAGCTGTTTTTT
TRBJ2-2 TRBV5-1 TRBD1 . CASSAGQENGELFF TGCGCCAGCAGCGCGGGACAGGAGAACGGGGAGCTGTTTTTT
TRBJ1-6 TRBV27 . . CASSLAGMDYNSPLHF TGTGCCAGCAGTTTGGCAGGGATGGACTATAATTCACCCCTCCACTTT
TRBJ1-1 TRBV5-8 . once CASSLDSLNTEAFF TGTGCCAGCAGCTTGGACTCCTTGAACACTGAAGCTTTCTTT
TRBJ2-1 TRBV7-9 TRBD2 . CASSLSSGSNEQFF TGTGCCAGCAGCTTATCTAGCGGGAGTAATGAGCAGTTCTTC
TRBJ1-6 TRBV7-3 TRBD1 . CASSLGQGLSPLHF TGTGCCAGCAGCTTGGGACAGGGTCTATCACCCCTCCACTTT
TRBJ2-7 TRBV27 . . CASSTRDISYEQYF TGTGCCAGCAGTACCCGGGACATATCCTACGAGCAGTACTTC
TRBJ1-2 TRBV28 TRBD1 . CASSWTGTYGYTF TGTGCCAGCAGTTGGACAGGGACCTATGGCTACACCTTC
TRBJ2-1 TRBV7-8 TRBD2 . CASSLILGGPYNEQFF TGTGCCAGCAGCTTAATTTTGGGAGGGCCCTACAATGAGCAGTTCTTC
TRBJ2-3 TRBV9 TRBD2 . CASSALAGGSADTQYF TGTGCCAGCAGCGCCCTAGCGGGGGGCAGCGCAGATACGCAGTATTTT
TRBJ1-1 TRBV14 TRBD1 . CASSLRTGRNTEAFF TGTGCCAGCAGCCTCCGGACAGGGAGGAACACTGAAGCTTTCTTT
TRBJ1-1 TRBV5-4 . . CASSRPQGGMTSEAFF TGTGCCAGCAGCCGCCCCCAGGGTGGAATGACGTCTGAGGCTTTCTTT
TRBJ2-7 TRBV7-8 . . CASRSSHSSYEQYF TGTGCCAGCAGGTCCAGCCATAGCTCCTACGAGCAGTACTTC
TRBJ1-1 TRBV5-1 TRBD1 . CASSLQGARTEAFF TGCGCCAGCAGCTTGCAGGGGGCGAGGACTGAAGCTTTCTTT
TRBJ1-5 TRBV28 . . CAILGRRNQPQHF TGTGCTATACTAGGTCGTCGAAATCAGCCCCAGCATTTT
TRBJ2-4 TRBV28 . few CASSLWAGLTKNIQYF TGTGCCAGCAGTTTGTGGGCGGGCTTGACCAAAAACATTCAGTACTTC
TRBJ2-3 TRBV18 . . CASSPSADTQYF TGTGCCAGCTCACCGAGCGCGGATACGCAGTATTTT
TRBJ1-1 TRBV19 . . CASSYPGGTEAFF TGTGCCAGTAGTTACCCTGGGGGGACTGAAGCTTTCTTT
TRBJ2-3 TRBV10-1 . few CASSGTSTDTQYF TGCGCCAGCAGTGGGACTAGCACAGATACGCAGTATTTT
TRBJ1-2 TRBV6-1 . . CASSDRRGGYGYTF TGTGCCAGCAGTGATCGTCGGGGGGGCTATGGCTACACCTTC